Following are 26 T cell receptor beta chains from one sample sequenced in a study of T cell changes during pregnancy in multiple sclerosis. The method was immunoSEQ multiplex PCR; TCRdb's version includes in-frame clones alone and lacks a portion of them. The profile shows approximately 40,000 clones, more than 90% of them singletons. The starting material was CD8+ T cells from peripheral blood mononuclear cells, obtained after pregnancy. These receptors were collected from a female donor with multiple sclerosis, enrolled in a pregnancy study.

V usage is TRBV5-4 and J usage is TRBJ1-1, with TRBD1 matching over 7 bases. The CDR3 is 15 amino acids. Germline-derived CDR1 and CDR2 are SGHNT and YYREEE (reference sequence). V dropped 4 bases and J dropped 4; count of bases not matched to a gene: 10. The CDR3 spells CASSPEGAGTTEAFF. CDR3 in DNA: TGTGCCAGCAGCCCCGAGGGGGCGGGGACCACTGAAGCTTTCTTT.

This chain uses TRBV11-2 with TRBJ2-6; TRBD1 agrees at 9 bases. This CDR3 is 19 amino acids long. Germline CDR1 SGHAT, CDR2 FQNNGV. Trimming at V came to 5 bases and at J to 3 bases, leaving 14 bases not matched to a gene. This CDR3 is CASSPYLWTGEYGANVLTF. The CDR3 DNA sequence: TGTGCCAGCAGCCCTTATTTGTGGACAGGGGAATATGGGGCCAACGTCCTGACTTTC. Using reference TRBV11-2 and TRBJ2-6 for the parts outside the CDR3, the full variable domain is EAGVAQSPRYKIIEKRQSVAFWCNPISGHATLYWYQQILGQGPKLLIQFQNNGVVDDSQLPKDRFSAERLKGVDSTLKIQPAKLEDSAVYLCASSPYLWTGEYGANVLTFGAGSRLTVL.

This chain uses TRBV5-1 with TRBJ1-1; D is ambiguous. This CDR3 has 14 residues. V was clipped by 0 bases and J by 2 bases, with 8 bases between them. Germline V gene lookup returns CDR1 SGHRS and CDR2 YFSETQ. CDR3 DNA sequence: TGCGCCAGCAGCTTGGTGGAGGGAAACACTGAAGCTTTCTTT. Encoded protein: CASSLVEGNTEAFF. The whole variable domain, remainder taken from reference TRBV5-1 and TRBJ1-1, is KAGVTQTPRYLIKTRGQQVTLSCSPISGHRSVSWYQQTPGQGLQFLFEYFSETQRNKGNFPGRFSGRQFSNSRSEMNVSTLELGDSALYLCASSLVEGNTEAFFGQGTRLTVV.

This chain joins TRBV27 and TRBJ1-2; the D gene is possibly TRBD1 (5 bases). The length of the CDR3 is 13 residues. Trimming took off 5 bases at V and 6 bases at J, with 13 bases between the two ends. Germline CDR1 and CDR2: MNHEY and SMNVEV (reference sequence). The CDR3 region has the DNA TGTGCCAGCAGTCTGGAGACAGTCGATGGCTACACCTTC. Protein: CASSLETVDGYTF.

As DNA, the CDR3 is TGTGCCAGTAGTAGGCGGGGCGGCAATCAGCCCCAGCATTTT. It codes for CASSRRGGNQPQHF. The chain has TRBV19 and TRBJ1-5; a weak D match, TRBD1 (5 bases). The V gene lost 4 bases and the J gene lost 2 bases, with 9 bases spanning the gap. Germline V gene data show CDR1 as LNHDA and CDR2 as SQIVND (reference sequence). This CDR3 spans 14 amino acids.

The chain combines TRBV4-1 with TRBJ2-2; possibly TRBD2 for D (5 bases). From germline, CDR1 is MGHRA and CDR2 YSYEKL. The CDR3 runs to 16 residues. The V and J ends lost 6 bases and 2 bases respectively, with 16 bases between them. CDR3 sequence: CASRSFRGRNTGELFF. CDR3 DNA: TGCGCCAGCAGATCCTTTCGAGGGCGCAACACCGGGGAGCTGTTTTTT.

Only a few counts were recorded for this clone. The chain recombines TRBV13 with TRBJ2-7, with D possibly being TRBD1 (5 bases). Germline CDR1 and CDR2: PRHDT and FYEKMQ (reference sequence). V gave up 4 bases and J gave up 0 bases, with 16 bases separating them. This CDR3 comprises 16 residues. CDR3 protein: CASSSGHDPSSYEQYF. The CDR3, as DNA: TGTGCCAGCAGCTCCGGACACGACCCCAGCTCCTACGAGCAGTACTTC.

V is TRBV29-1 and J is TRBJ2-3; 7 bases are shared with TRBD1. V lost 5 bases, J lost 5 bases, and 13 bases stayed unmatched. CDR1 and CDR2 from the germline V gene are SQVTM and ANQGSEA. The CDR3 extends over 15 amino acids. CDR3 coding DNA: TGCAGCGTTTACGGATGGGGACAGTTAGAAGATACGCAGTATTTT. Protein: CSVYGWGQLEDTQYF.

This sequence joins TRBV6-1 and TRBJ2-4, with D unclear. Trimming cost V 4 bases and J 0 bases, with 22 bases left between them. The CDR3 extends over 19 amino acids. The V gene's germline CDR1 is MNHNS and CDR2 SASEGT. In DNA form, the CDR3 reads TGTGCCAGCAGTGGTGCCTCCATTAAAGAACTACTAGCCAAAAACATTCAGTACTTC. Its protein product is CASSGASIKELLAKNIQYF.

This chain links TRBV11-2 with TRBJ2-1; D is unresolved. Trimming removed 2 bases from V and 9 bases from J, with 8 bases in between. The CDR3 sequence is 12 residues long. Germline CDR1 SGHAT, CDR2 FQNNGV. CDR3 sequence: CASSLSGREQFF. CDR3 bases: TGTGCCAGCAGCTTATCAGGCCGTGAGCAGTTCTTC. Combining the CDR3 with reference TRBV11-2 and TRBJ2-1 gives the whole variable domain EAGVAQSPRYKIIEKRQSVAFWCNPISGHATLYWYQQILGQGPKLLIQFQNNGVVDDSQLPKDRFSAERLKGVDSTLKIQPAKLEDSAVYLCASSLSGREQFFGPGTRLTVL.

DNA for the CDR3: TGTGCCAGCAGTTTATCTGCCGCAGGGCTCCCCTCAGAGACCCAGTACTTC. Its protein product is CASSLSAAGLPSETQYF. The gene calls are TRBV28 and TRBJ2-5; D is possibly TRBD1 (5 bases). The V gene lost 1 base and the J gene lost 4 bases, with 19 bases spanning the gap. The CDR3 loop spans 17 amino acids. Germline CDR1 is MDHEN and CDR2 is SYDVKM.

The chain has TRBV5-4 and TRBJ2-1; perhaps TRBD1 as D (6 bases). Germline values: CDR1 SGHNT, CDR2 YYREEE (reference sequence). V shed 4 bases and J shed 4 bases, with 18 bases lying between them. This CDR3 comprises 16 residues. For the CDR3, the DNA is TGTGCCAGCAGCACCGAGACAGGTTCGGGATACAATGAGCAGTTCTTC. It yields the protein CASSTETGSGYNEQFF.

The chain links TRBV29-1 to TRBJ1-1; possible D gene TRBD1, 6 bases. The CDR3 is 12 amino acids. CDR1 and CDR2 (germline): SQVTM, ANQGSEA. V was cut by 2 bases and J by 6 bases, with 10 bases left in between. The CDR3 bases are TGCAGCGTTGAAAAGGGGGGGCCTGAAGCTTTCTTT. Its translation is CSVEKGGPEAFF.

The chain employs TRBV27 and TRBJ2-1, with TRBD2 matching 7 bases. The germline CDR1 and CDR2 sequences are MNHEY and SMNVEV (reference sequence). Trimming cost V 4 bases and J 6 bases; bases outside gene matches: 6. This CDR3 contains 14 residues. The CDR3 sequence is CASSYGTTPNEQFF. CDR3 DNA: TGTGCCAGCAGTTACGGGACTACCCCCAATGAGCAGTTCTTC.

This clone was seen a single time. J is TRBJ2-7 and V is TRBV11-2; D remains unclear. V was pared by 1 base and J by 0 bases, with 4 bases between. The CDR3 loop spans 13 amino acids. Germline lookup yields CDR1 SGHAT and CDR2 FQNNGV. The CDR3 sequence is CASSLAGSYEQYF. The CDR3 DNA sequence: TGTGCCAGCAGCTTAGCGGGCTCCTACGAGCAGTACTTC.

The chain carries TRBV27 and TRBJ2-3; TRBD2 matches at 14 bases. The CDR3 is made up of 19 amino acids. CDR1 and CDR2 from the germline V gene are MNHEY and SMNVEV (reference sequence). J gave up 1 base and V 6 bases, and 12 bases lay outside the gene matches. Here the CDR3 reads CASSWDGTSGSMRTDTQYF. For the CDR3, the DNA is TGTGCCAGCAGCTGGGATGGGACTAGCGGGAGTATGCGCACAGATACGCAGTATTTT.

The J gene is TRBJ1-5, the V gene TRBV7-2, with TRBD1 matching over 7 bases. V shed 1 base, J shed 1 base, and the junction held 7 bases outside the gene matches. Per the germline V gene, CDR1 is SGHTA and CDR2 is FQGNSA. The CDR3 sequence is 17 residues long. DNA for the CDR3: TGTGCCAGCAGCTTAGAGGGGCGACAGGGCAGCAATCAGCCCCAGCATTTT. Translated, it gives CASSLEGRQGSNQPQHF.

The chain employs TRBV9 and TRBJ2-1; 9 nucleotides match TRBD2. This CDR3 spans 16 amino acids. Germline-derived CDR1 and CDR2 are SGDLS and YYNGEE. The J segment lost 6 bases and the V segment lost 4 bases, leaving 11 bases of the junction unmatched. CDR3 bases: TGTGCCAGCAGCCCAAGCGGCCTAGCGGGACGCAATGAGCAGTTCTTC. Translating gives CASSPSGLAGRNEQFF.

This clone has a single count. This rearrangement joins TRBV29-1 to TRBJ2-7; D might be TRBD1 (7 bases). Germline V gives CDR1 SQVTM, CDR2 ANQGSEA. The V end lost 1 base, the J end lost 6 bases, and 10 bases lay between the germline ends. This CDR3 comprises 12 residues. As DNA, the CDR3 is TGCAGCGTTGAAGGGAGGGGGCGCGAGCAGTACTTC. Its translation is CSVEGRGREQYF.

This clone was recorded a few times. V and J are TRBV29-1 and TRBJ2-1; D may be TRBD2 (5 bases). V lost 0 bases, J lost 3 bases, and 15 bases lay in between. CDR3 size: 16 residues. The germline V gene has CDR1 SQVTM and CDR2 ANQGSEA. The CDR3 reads CSVEDRYSGYYNEQFF. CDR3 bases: TGCAGCGTTGAAGATCGTTATTCGGGGTACTACAATGAGCAGTTCTTC.

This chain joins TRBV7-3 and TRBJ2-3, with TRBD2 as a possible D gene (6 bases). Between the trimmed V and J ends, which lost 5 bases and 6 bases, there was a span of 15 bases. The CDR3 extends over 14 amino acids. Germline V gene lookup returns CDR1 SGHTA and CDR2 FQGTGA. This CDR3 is CASSDSSSEDTQYF. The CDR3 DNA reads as TGTGCCAGCAGCGACTCTTCTAGCGAGGATACGCAGTATTTT. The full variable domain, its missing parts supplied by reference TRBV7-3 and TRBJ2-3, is GAGVSQTPSNKVTEKGKYVELRCDPISGHTALYWYRQSLGQGPEFLIYFQGTGAADDSGLPNDRFFAVRPEGSVSTLKIQRTERGDSAVYLCASSDSSSEDTQYFGPGTRLTVL.

CDR3 sequence (DNA): TGTGCCAGCAGTTACCAAGGGGCCGATACGCAGTATTTT. It encodes CASSYQGADTQYF. This chain uses TRBV6-5 with TRBJ2-3, with D maybe TRBD1 (5 bases). The V gene's germline CDR1 is MNHEY and CDR2 SVGAGI. The V end was cut by 2 bases, the J end by 6 bases, with 9 bases between. The CDR3 consists of 13 residues.

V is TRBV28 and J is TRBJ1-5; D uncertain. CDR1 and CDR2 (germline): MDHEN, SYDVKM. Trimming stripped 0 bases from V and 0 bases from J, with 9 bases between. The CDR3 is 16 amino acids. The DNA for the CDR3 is TGTGCCAGCAGTTTATGGGCAGACTATAGCAATCAGCCCCAGCATTTT. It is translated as CASSLWADYSNQPQHF.

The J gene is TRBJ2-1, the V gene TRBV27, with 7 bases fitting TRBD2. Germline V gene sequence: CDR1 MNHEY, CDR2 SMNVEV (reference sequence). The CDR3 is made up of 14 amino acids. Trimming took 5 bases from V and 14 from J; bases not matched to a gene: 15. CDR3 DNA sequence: TGTGCCAGCAGTCCGCTTAAGAGGTGGGAGGGCGAGTTCTTC. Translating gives CASSPLKRWEGEFF.

In DNA, the CDR3 is TGCGCCAGCAGCTCGGACAGAGCCATGAACACTGAAGCTTTCTTT. The encoded protein is CASSSDRAMNTEAFF. The rearrangement uses TRBV5-1 and TRBJ1-1, with a tentative D call TRBD1 (6 bases). Germline CDR1 SGHRS, CDR2 YFSETQ. CDR3 length equals 15 residues. V was pared by 3 bases and J by 0 bases, with 12 bases between.

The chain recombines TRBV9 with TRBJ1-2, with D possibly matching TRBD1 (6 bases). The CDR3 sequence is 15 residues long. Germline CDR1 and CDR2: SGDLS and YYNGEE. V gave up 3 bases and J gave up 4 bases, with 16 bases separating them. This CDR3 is CASSAYGGASYGYTF. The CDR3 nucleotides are TGTGCCAGCAGCGCCTACGGGGGGGCGTCCTATGGCTACACCTTC.